This entry lists 21 T cell receptor beta chains sequenced from one sample in a study of vaccination and CD4 T cells after COVID-19. The Oncomine TCR Beta short-read assay was what sequenced the DNA obtained from cultured CD4+ T cells. TCRdb ran MiXCR on the PCR reads and lists one entry per CDR3 protein. The repertoire has roughly 14,000 distinct CDR3 sequences, about 35% of them found once; the top ten carry roughly 38%. Their antigen targets remain unknown. Treatment defined: approximately nine-day PBMC culture with coronavirus spike peptide pools or control peptides (ViraFEST assay). Sequenced input: cultured CD4+ T cells from blood. These receptors came from a human donor with COVID-19.

This clonotype was detected only a few times. The CDR3 bases are TGCAGTGCTAGAGATGGGAGTGGGTATGATTCACCCCTCCACTTT. Its protein product is CSARDGSGYDSPLHF. The genes are TRBV20-1 and TRBJ1-6; D is unclear. V lost 0 bases and J lost 8, with 14 bases in between. Germline CDR1 reads DFQATT; CDR2 reads SNEGSKA (reference sequence). The CDR3 spans 15 residues.

V is TRBV28 and J is TRBJ1-6; 9 nucleotides match TRBD1. The CDR3 loop spans 12 amino acids. The ends lost 6 bases at V and 10 bases at J; junction bases unmatched: 1. Germline V gives CDR1 MDHEN, CDR2 SYDVKM. CDR3 sequence reads: CASRTGGSPLHF. CDR3 in DNA: TGTGCCAGCAGGACAGGGGGATCACCCCTCCACTTT.

A few counts support this clonotype. The chain has TRBV30 and TRBJ2-7; 10 nucleotides match TRBD1. Germline lookup yields CDR1 GTSNPN and CDR2 SVGIG (reference sequence). The CDR3 extends over 14 amino acids. Trimming took 5 bases from V and 3 from J; bases not matched to a gene: 7. The chain's CDR3 is CAWDTRDRGYEQYF. The CDR3 DNA follows: TGTGCCTGGGACACTCGGGACAGGGGCTACGAGCAGTACTTC. Full variable domain (missing parts from reference TRBV30 and TRBJ2-7): SQTIHQWPATLVQPVGSPLSLECTVEGTSNPNLYWYRQAAGRGLQLLFYSVGIGQISSEVPQNLSASRPQDRQFILSSKKLLLSDSGFYLCAWDTRDRGYEQYFGPGTRLTVT.

The chain carries TRBV19 and TRBJ1-1, with D perhaps matching TRBD1 (6 bases). Germline CDR1 reads LNHDA; CDR2 reads SQIVND (reference sequence). The CDR3 consists of 13 residues. Trimming removed 9 bases from V and 7 bases from J, with 18 bases in between. CDR3 sequence reads: CASARQASFEAFF. The CDR3 coding sequence is TGTGCCAGCGCCAGACAGGCCTCGTTTGAAGCTTTCTTT.

J is TRBJ1-3 and V is TRBV6-5, with a weak D call TRBD1 (5 bases). V lost 4 bases and J lost 4, with 26 bases in between. The germline V gene has CDR1 MNHEY and CDR2 SVGAGI. CDR3 length: 19 amino acids. The CDR3 loop reads CASSSSDAPGPPGGNTIYF. CDR3 nucleotide sequence: TGTGCCAGCAGTTCCTCTGATGCTCCAGGGCCACCGGGGGGAAACACCATATATTTT.

This clonotype was seen a few times. The chain joins TRBV6-5 to TRBJ1-2; 7 bases are a match to TRBD1. V dropped 2 bases and J dropped 5; count of bases not matched to a gene: 2. The CDR3 consists of 13 residues. Germline CDR1 and CDR2: MNHEY and SVGAGI. The CDR3 here is CASSYGQEYGYTF. The CDR3 DNA sequence: TGTGCCAGCAGTTACGGACAGGAGTATGGCTACACCTTC.

This clonotype appeared a few times. V is TRBV2 and J is TRBJ2-2, with a tentative D call TRBD2 (5 bases). This CDR3 has 16 amino acids. Trimming stripped 2 bases from V and 3 bases from J, with 13 bases between. In germline, CDR1 is SNHLY, CDR2 FYNNEI. CDR3 loop: CASSEWTRGDTGELFF. The CDR3 region has the DNA TGTGCCAGCAGTGAATGGACTCGCGGCGACACCGGGGAGCTGTTTTTT.

This clonotype occurred a few times. This chain joins TRBV23-1 and TRBJ1-6; perhaps TRBD1 as D (5 bases). TRBV23-1 is designated an ORF whose function remains uncertain. The V end was cut by 9 bases, the J end by 0 bases, with 21 bases between. This CDR3 contains 18 residues. The CDR3 sequence: CARKKKGPQSSYNSPLHF. Written as DNA, the CDR3 is TGCGCCAGAAAAAAGAAGGGACCCCAAAGCTCCTATAATTCACCCCTCCACTTT.

The J gene is TRBJ2-2, the V gene TRBV15; TRBD1 matches at 10 bases. The CDR3 contains 15 residues. Trimming cost V 5 bases and J 5 bases; bases outside gene matches: 5. CDR1 is LNHNV and CDR2 is YYDKDF in the germline V gene (reference sequence). In DNA, the CDR3 is TGTGCCACCAGCTCGAGACAGGGGGCAACCGGGGAGCTGTTTTTT. Translated, it gives CATSSRQGATGELFF.

This clonotype was observed a few times. V is TRBV2 and J is TRBJ2-5; the D gene could be TRBD1 or TRBD2 (5 bases each). Germline V lookup: CDR1 SNHLY, CDR2 FYNNEI. V dropped 9 bases and J dropped 4 bases, with 21 bases sitting between them. CDR3 length: 15 residues. CDR3 residues: CASSQGNAGGETQYF. CDR3 bases: TGTGCCAGTAGCCAGGGCAACGCGGGCGGAGAGACCCAGTACTTC.

The rearrangement uses TRBV7-9 and TRBJ1-5; 10 bases agree with TRBD1. Germline assignment: CDR1 SEHNR and CDR2 FQNEAQ (reference sequence). This CDR3 has 17 amino acids. The J segment lost 2 bases and the V segment lost 0 bases, leaving 4 bases of the junction unmatched. This chain's CDR3 is CASSLARQGAGNQPQHF. DNA for the CDR3: TGTGCCAGCAGCTTAGCCCGACAGGGGGCGGGCAATCAGCCCCAGCATTTT.

The V call is TRBV10-1, the J call TRBJ2-7; D is perhaps TRBD2 (6 bases). The CDR3 runs 13 residues. Trimming took 4 bases from V and 4 from J, leaving 11 bases between them. The germline gives CDR1 WNHNN, CDR2 SYGVQD (reference sequence). CDR3 coding DNA: TGCGCCAGCAGTGGTGGGGGGTTGTACGAGCAGTACTTC. Translated, it gives CASSGGGLYEQYF.

The V and J genes are TRBV5-6 and TRBJ1-5, with TRBD1 as a possible D gene (6 bases). The CDR3 totals 16 residues. Germline V gene lookup returns CDR1 SGHDT and CDR2 YYEEEE. The V gene lost 3 bases and the J gene lost 2 bases, with 15 bases spanning the gap. CDR3 coding DNA: TGTGCCAGCAGCTCACAACAGGGAAGGGGCAATCAGCCCCAGCATTTT. Translation gives CASSSQQGRGNQPQHF.

The chain has TRBV6-1 and TRBJ2-7; 8 bases match TRBD1. In germline, CDR1 is MNHNS, CDR2 SASEGT. The CDR3 runs 13 residues. V gave up 8 bases and J gave up 3 bases; unmatched junction bases: 6. Here the CDR3 reads CASPDREIYEQYF. The DNA of the CDR3 is TGTGCCAGCCCGGACAGGGAAATCTACGAGCAGTACTTC.

This clonotype was detected only a few times. The gene calls are TRBV25-1 and TRBJ1-5; tentative D call: TRBD1 (5 bases). This CDR3 comprises 16 residues. Germline CDR1 is MGHDK and CDR2 is SYGVNS. Trimming removed 3 bases from V and 0 bases from J, with 12 bases in between. CDR3 sequence reads: CASSDLVGDSNQPQHF. DNA for the CDR3: TGTGCCAGCAGTGATCTCGTAGGGGATAGCAATCAGCCCCAGCATTTT.

This clonotype was found a few times. The rearrangement joins TRBV24-1 to TRBJ2-1; tentatively, D is TRBD1 (6 bases). Germline V gene sequence: CDR1 KGHDR, CDR2 SFDVKD. The CDR3 length is 11 residues. V was clipped by 4 bases and J by 9 bases, with 6 bases between them. The CDR3 here is CATSEGGEQFF. In DNA form, the CDR3 reads TGTGCCACCAGTGAAGGGGGTGAGCAGTTCTTC.

The chain uses TRBV6-1 and TRBJ2-2, with a weak D call TRBD1 (6 bases). The CDR3 contains 16 residues. V lost 6 bases and J 4 bases, leaving 18 bases between the germline ends. Germline-derived CDR1 and CDR2 are MNHNS and SASEGT. The CDR3 DNA follows: TGTGCCAGCAGCCGGAAGGTGGACAGACGCACCGGGGAGCTGTTTTTT. This codes for CASSRKVDRRTGELFF.

As DNA, the CDR3 is TGTGCCACCAGTTCATCCGGGACAGGAGGGGCTGAAGCTTTCTTT. Translating it yields CATSSSGTGGAEAFF. The chain uses TRBV24-1 and TRBJ1-1; 8 positions agree with TRBD1. The CDR3 extends over 15 amino acids. Trimming removed 6 bases from V and 6 bases from J; junction bases left unmatched: 11. Germline V gene data show CDR1 as KGHDR and CDR2 as SFDVKD.

The rearrangement joins TRBV20-1 to TRBJ2-7; D possibly corresponds to TRBD1 (6 bases). CDR1 is DFQATT and CDR2 is SNEGSKA in the germline V gene (reference sequence). This CDR3 spans 14 amino acids. Trimming stripped 5 bases from V and 0 bases from J, with 14 bases between. This CDR3 is CSAPRGQSSYEQYF. The DNA of the CDR3 is TGCAGTGCTCCTAGAGGACAGAGCTCCTACGAGCAGTACTTC.

This clonotype occurred a few times. The chain recombines TRBV20-1 with TRBJ1-6; D unresolved. V lost 0 bases to trimming and J lost 2 bases, with 11 bases between them. Germline CDR1 reads DFQATT; CDR2 reads SNEGSKA (reference sequence). The CDR3 is 16 amino acids. The CDR3 DNA reads TGCAGTGCTAGAGAAGGGAGAACTACCTATAATTCACCCCTCCACTTT. Amino acids: CSAREGRTTYNSPLHF.

The chain uses TRBV10-1 and TRBJ2-2; the D is unclear. V lost 4 bases to trimming and J lost 7 bases, with 10 bases between them. The length of the CDR3 is 13 residues. Germline CDR1 and CDR2: WNHNN and SYGVQD (reference sequence). CDR3 amino acids: CASSVLNNGELFF. The CDR3 DNA sequence: TGCGCCAGCAGTGTCCTCAATAACGGGGAGCTGTTTTTT.